This T cell receptor (beta chain) was sequenced in a study of blood T cell repertoires in COVID-19. Trimming removed 1 base from V and 8 bases from J, with 11 bases in between. The CDR3 contains 13 residues. CDR1 and CDR2 from the germline V gene are SGHTA and FQGNSA. Two negative PCRs, clearance, or symptom resolution characterized the recovered Cohort 3 donors. Original processing notes: Reference gene primer amplification in the assay estimated nucleated cell counts. The protocol was immunoSEQ multiplex PCR, while the TCRdb copy is restricted to in-frame clones and leaves out a portion. The DNA gave D and trimming, while V, J and clone size come from that table. The data contain about 470,000 clones, around 90% of them singletons.

The specimen was PBMCs or T cells enriched from blood (not recorded which). The receptor's source is a woman aged 18-29 years who had recovered from COVID-19. The V and J genes are TRBV7-2 and TRBJ1-1; D remains ambiguous. CDR3 sequence (DNA): TGTGCCAGCAGCTTAGGAATGAGAGGGGAAGCTTTCTTT. It codes for CASSLGMRGEAFF.